This T cell receptor (beta chain) stems from a study of immune cell composition in non-small cell lung cancer. The CDR3 is made up of 17 amino acids. Germline V gene lookup returns CDR1 SGHTA and CDR2 FQGNSA. The V end was cut by 4 bases, the J end by 0 bases, with 16 bases between. Some clones are missing from TCRdb's copy, which holds only in-frame ones; the method was immunoSEQ multiplex PCR. The sample records roughly 10,000 clones, around 62% being singletons. The receptor was derived from a human donor with non-small cell lung cancer. Sequenced sample: lung tumor tissue. V is TRBV7-2 and J is TRBJ2-4; TRBD1 is a possible D gene (6 bases). The DNA of the CDR3 is TGTGCCAGCAGCTCCCAAGGACAGCTTCTAGCCAAAAACATTCAGTACTTC. As protein: CASSSQGQLLAKNIQYF.